A single sample is the source of the 19 T cell receptor beta chains below, sequenced in a study of blood T cell repertoires in COVID-19. Libraries were prepared by immunoSEQ multiplex PCR; TCRdb keeps only in-frame clonotypes and omits some of them. The sample has 200,000 to 300,000 clones, roughly 84% seen once. The sample consisted of peripheral blood. These receptors were taken from a man aged 55 to 70 with acute or convalescent COVID-19.

The gene calls are TRBV12-5 and TRBJ2-3; the D is unclear. This CDR3 spans 13 amino acids. Germline V CDR1 and CDR2: LGHNT, FRNRAP. The V gene lost 7 bases and the J gene lost 0 bases, with 8 bases spanning the gap. Here the CDR3 reads CASEAPSTDTQYF. The DNA of the CDR3 is TGTGCTAGTGAAGCCCCTAGCACAGATACGCAGTATTTT. Full variable domain (outside the CDR3, taken from reference TRBV12-5 and TRBJ2-3): DARVTQTPRHKVTEMGQEVTMRCQPILGHNTVFWYRQTMMQGLELLAYFRNRAPLDDSGMPKDRFSAEMPDATLATLKIQPSEPRDSAVYFCASEAPSTDTQYFGPGTRLTVL.

There are a few counts of this clone. The CDR3 DNA sequence: TGCAGTGCTAGTGGAGGCGGACTAGCGGGAGTCGGCTACGAGCAGTACTTC. Its translation is CSASGGGLAGVGYEQYF. The V gene is TRBV20-1, the J gene TRBJ2-7; 13 positions agree with TRBD2. The CDR3 contains 17 residues. With 3 bases clipped from V and 3 bases from J, the junction kept 11 bases outside the gene matches. Germline assignment: CDR1 DFQATT and CDR2 SNEGSKA (reference sequence).

The chain combines TRBV19 with TRBJ1-5, with a tentative D call TRBD1 (6 bases). V lost 8 bases, J lost 3 bases, and 11 bases lay in between. CDR1 is LNHDA, CDR2 SQIVND, per germline (reference sequence). This CDR3 contains 13 residues. CDR3 amino acids: CASGQFDNQPQHF. CDR3 nucleotides: TGTGCCAGTGGACAGTTTGACAATCAGCCCCAGCATTTT.

The chain joins TRBV4-2 to TRBJ1-2, with a possible D match to TRBD1 (6 bases). CDR1 is LGHNA and CDR2 is YNFKEQ in the germline V gene. The germline V and J ends were trimmed by 0 bases and 3 bases, with 14 bases remaining between them. The CDR3 is made up of 16 amino acids. CDR3: CASSQEQGQLYYGYTF. CDR3 DNA sequence: TGTGCCAGCAGCCAAGAGCAAGGACAGCTCTACTATGGCTACACCTTC.

The chain recombines TRBV5-1 with TRBJ2-5; 7 bases agree with TRBD2. Losses at the gene ends were 4 bases for V and 5 bases for J; bases not matched to a gene: 17. Per the germline V gene, CDR1 is SGHRS and CDR2 is YFSETQ. The CDR3 spans 17 residues. Here the CDR3 DNA reads TGCGCCAGCAGCCGGGGGGTCACCAGGGCTGTAGGTGAGACCCAGTACTTC. This gives the protein CASSRGVTRAVGETQYF.

The rearrangement uses TRBV11-2 and TRBJ2-2, with 7 nucleotides matching TRBD1. The germline CDR1 and CDR2 sequences are SGHAT and FQNNGV. This CDR3 contains 16 residues. After removal of 5 bases from V and 5 bases from J, the junction contained 11 bases not matched to a gene. The CDR3 is CASSPRQGSRTGELFF. In DNA form, the CDR3 reads TGTGCCAGCAGCCCTCGACAGGGAAGTCGGACCGGGGAGCTGTTTTTT. The complete variable domain, with remaining parts taken from reference TRBV11-2 and TRBJ2-2, reads EAGVAQSPRYKIIEKRQSVAFWCNPISGHATLYWYQQILGQGPKLLIQFQNNGVVDDSQLPKDRFSAERLKGVDSTLKIQPAKLEDSAVYLCASSPRQGSRTGELFFGEGSRLTVL.

The chain employs TRBV5-6 and TRBJ2-1; D may be TRBD1 (5 bases). The CDR3 extends over 15 amino acids. With 1 base removed from V and 3 bases from J, the gap between germline ends came to 11 bases. Germline-derived CDR1 and CDR2 are SGHDT and YYEEEE. Here the CDR3 DNA reads TGTGCCAGCAGCTTGCAACAGGAAATCTACAATGAGCAGTTCTTC. Protein sequence: CASSLQQEIYNEQFF.

CDR3 in DNA: TGTGCCAGCAGCCAAGGAGGGCTAGCGGGCGGCCAAGAGACCCAGTACTTC. Amino acids: CASSQGGLAGGQETQYF. This chain joins TRBV14 and TRBJ2-5; TRBD2 agrees at 8 bases. V lost 1 base, J lost 1 base, and 8 bases stayed unmatched. CDR3 length: 17 amino acids. Germline CDR1 is SGHDN and CDR2 is FVKESK.

The rearrangement joins TRBV4-2 to TRBJ2-2, with 7 bases identical to TRBD1. The CDR3 sequence is 17 residues long. With V trimmed by 0 bases and J by 6 bases, 10 bases remained unmatched. CDR1 and CDR2 (germline): LGHNA, YNFKEQ. The CDR3 coding sequence is TGTGCCAGCAGCCAAGATTTCTCAGGGGGATGGGCCGGGGAGCTGTTTTTT. Protein product: CASSQDFSGGWAGELFF.

The V gene is TRBV19, the J gene TRBJ1-1, with TRBD1 matching 7 bases. Germline-derived CDR1 and CDR2 are LNHDA and SQIVND (reference sequence). CDR3 length equals 14 residues. V shed 5 bases, J shed 6 bases, and the junction held 9 bases outside the gene matches. CDR3 DNA sequence: TGTGCCAGTAGTTTAATTGGACAGGACGCTGAAGCTTTCTTT. It encodes CASSLIGQDAEAFF.

This chain connects TRBV5-1 to TRBJ2-5; D might be TRBD1 (5 bases). CDR3 length: 13 amino acids. CDR1 and CDR2 from the germline V gene are SGHRS and YFSETQ. V was clipped by 5 bases and J by 3 bases, with 11 bases between them. Here the CDR3 DNA reads TGCGCCAGCAGGTTTACAGGAGAAGAGACCCAGTACTTC. Amino acid sequence: CASRFTGEETQYF.

As DNA, the CDR3 is TGTGCCAGCTCCCCCACAGGGGACAATCAGCCCCAGCATTTT. Translation gives CASSPTGDNQPQHF. This rearrangement joins TRBV18 to TRBJ1-5; 7 bases are shared with TRBD1. The CDR3 runs to 14 residues. Germline CDR1 and CDR2: KGHSH and LQKENI. Trimming took 6 bases from V and 3 from J; bases not matched to a gene: 5.

This chain's CDR3 is CASSPGLAGGRRDTQYF. CDR3 DNA sequence: TGTGCCAGCAGCCCGGGACTAGCGGGGGGGCGGAGAGATACGCAGTATTTT. This chain uses TRBV3-1 (or the pseudogene TRBV3-2) with TRBJ2-3; 16 bases fit TRBD2. The CDR3 has 17 residues. The germline V gene encodes CDR1 LGHDT and CDR2 YNNKEL (reference sequence). V shed 4 bases, J shed 5 bases, and the junction held 6 bases outside the gene matches.

The V gene is TRBV5-1, the J gene TRBJ2-7, with 7 bases matching TRBD2. The CDR3 loop spans 15 amino acids. With 6 bases clipped from V and 3 bases from J, the junction kept 12 bases outside the gene matches. Germline-derived CDR1 and CDR2 are SGHRS and YFSETQ. The CDR3 here is CASTTGASGYYEQYF. As DNA, the CDR3 is TGCGCCAGCACCACCGGGGCTAGCGGATACTACGAGCAGTACTTC.

The gene calls are TRBV19 and TRBJ1-2; 7 nucleotides match TRBD1. The ends lost 8 bases at V and 1 base at J; junction bases unmatched: 7. The CDR3 has 14 amino acids. The V gene's germline CDR1 is LNHDA and CDR2 SQIVND (reference sequence). CDR3 loop: CASWGQSYNYGYTF. CDR3 in DNA: TGTGCCAGTTGGGGACAGTCTTATAACTATGGCTACACCTTC.

The rearrangement joins TRBV6-5 to TRBJ2-2; 9 positions match TRBD1. From germline, CDR1 is MNHEY and CDR2 SVGAGI. The V segment lost 8 bases and the J segment 1 base; nucleotides outside the gene matches: 5. The CDR3 spans 15 residues. DNA for the CDR3: TGTGCCAGCTTTACGGGACAGGGGAACACCGGGGAGCTGTTTTTT. This gives the protein CASFTGQGNTGELFF.

This clone was counted a few times. The chain couples TRBV6-2 or TRBV6-3 to TRBJ2-2; 13 bases agree with TRBD2. Germline V lookup: CDR1 MNHEY, CDR2 SVGEGT. This CDR3 is 17 amino acids long. V shed 4 bases and J 4 bases; nucleotides not matched to a gene: 6. DNA of the CDR3: TGTGCCAGCAGTTCCCAACTAGCGGGAGGGGGCACCGGGGAGCTGTTTTTT. It translates to CASSSQLAGGGTGELFF.

In DNA form, the CDR3 reads TGTGCCAGCAGCTTAGGTACAGGGGCAAATTCACCCCTCCACTTT. Protein sequence: CASSLGTGANSPLHF. This rearrangement joins TRBV7-6 to TRBJ1-6; 7 bases fit TRBD1. Germline V gene sequence: CDR1 SGHVS, CDR2 FNYEAQ. CDR3 length: 15 residues. V gave up 1 base and J gave up 7 bases; unmatched junction bases: 4.

V is TRBV19 and J is TRBJ2-7; TRBD2 matches 10 bases. This CDR3 has 17 amino acids. V trimming: 6 bases; J trimming: 2 bases; junction bases outside the gene matches: 13. Germline V CDR1 and CDR2: LNHDA, SQIVND (reference sequence). The CDR3: CASSPLASGSSPYEQYF. The CDR3 DNA follows: TGTGCCAGTAGCCCCCTCGCTAGCGGGAGTTCCCCCTACGAGCAGTACTTC. The variable domain in full, completed from reference TRBV19 and TRBJ2-7, reads DGGITQSPKYLFRKEGQNVTLSCEQNLNHDAMYWYRQDPGQGLRLIYYSQIVNDFQKGDIAEGYSVSREKKESFPLTVTSAQKNPTAFYLCASSPLASGSSPYEQYFGPGTRLTVT.